The source of this T cell receptor (beta chain) is a study of T cell responses to AZD1222 COVID-19 vaccine. Assay used: immunoSEQ multiplex PCR; TCRdb lists only in-frame clones, some missing. The repertoire holds 150,000 to 200,000 clones, with over 70% as singletons. Trimming removed 7 bases from V and 1 base from J; junction bases left unmatched: 6. The CDR3 contains 14 residues. Germline assignment: CDR1 LNHDA and CDR2 SQIVND (reference sequence). Sequences were derived from peripheral blood, sampled on day 0 of MenACWY control vaccination. The sequence was obtained from an adult in good health. V and J are TRBV19 and TRBJ2-7, with TRBD1 matching over 8 bases. CDR3 region: CASKPGQVSYEQYF. The CDR3 nucleotides are TGTGCCAGTAAACCGGGACAGGTTTCCTACGAGCAGTACTTC.